One sample yielded the 20 T cell receptor beta chains listed below, sequenced in a study of beta chain features in type 1 diabetes. All of the isolated RNA was reverse transcribed, so expressed TCRB transcripts were sequenced. Some clones are missing from TCRdb's copy, which holds only in-frame ones; the method was immunoSEQ multiplex PCR. The sample comprises about 470,000 clones, about 29% of which are singletons, and 0.06% to 0.07% rests with the top ten. The sample consisted of naive CD4+ T cells from blood. The receptors shown here come from a young man in good health.

The J gene is TRBJ2-3, the V gene TRBV29-1, with D possibly being TRBD2 (6 bases). V lost 3 bases to trimming and J lost 4 bases, with 11 bases between them. Germline values: CDR1 SQVTM, CDR2 ANQGSEA. The CDR3 extends over 13 amino acids. This chain's CDR3 is CSVEEGVADTQYF. In DNA, the CDR3 is TGCAGCGTTGAGGAGGGAGTGGCAGATACGCAGTATTTT.

The V gene is TRBV4-1, the J gene TRBJ1-3; D remains unclear. Trimming left V 5 bases short and J 4 bases short, with 18 bases between. The V gene's germline CDR1 is MGHRA and CDR2 YSYEKL. The CDR3 contains 16 residues. The CDR3 reads CASSALLRASGNTIYF. The CDR3 coding sequence is TGCGCCAGCAGCGCCCTACTAAGGGCGTCGGGAAACACCATATATTTT.

On this clone itself: Other DNA sequences in the sample encode the same CDR3. The chain combines TRBV7-2 with TRBJ2-3; D remains unclear. The V end lost 0 bases, the J end lost 6 bases, and 4 bases lay between the germline ends. This CDR3 is built from 12 residues. The germline gives CDR1 SGHTA, CDR2 FQGNSA. The CDR3 spells CASSLARDTQYF. The CDR3 bases are TGTGCCAGCAGCTTAGCCCGGGATACGCAGTATTTT.

The chain has TRBV25-1 and TRBJ1-2, with 7 bases that match TRBD1. In germline, CDR1 is MGHDK, CDR2 SYGVNS. V dropped 6 bases and J dropped 5; count of bases not matched to a gene: 6. This CDR3 is 13 amino acids long. This chain's CDR3 is CASSPQGVYGYTF. The CDR3 bases are TGTGCCAGCAGCCCCCAGGGGGTTTATGGCTACACCTTC.

The genes are TRBV30 and TRBJ2-1; 11 nucleotides agree with TRBD2. The junction had 5 bases not matched to a gene; V was cut back by 1 base and J by 6 bases. Germline V lookup: CDR1 GTSNPN, CDR2 SVGIG (reference sequence). This CDR3 comprises 15 residues. Here the CDR3 reads CAWSGLAGSTNEQFF. CDR3 DNA sequence: TGTGCCTGGAGTGGACTAGCGGGAAGTACCAATGAGCAGTTCTTC.

The chain has TRBV7-2 and TRBJ2-7, with TRBD2 matching 7 bases. Germline loops: CDR1 SGHTA, CDR2 FQGNSA. This CDR3 spans 15 amino acids. The trim removed 5 bases at V and 2 bases at J, leaving 9 bases unmatched. In nucleotides, the CDR3 is TGTGCCAGCAGCCCGGCACGGGAGGTCCCCTACGAGCAGTACTTC. Its translation is CASSPAREVPYEQYF.

V gene TRBV2 combines with J gene TRBJ2-5; D is possibly TRBD1 (6 bases). Germline CDR1 is SNHLY and CDR2 is FYNNEI. This CDR3 has 15 residues. The V end lost 4 bases, the J end lost 2 bases, and 14 bases lay between the germline ends. The CDR3: CASSGILTGQETQYF. The CDR3 nucleotides are TGTGCCAGCAGTGGTATCCTGACAGGACAAGAGACCCAGTACTTC.

With regard to this clone: The sample carries other DNA sequences with the same CDR3. The chain has TRBV30 and TRBJ2-5, with D possibly matching TRBD1 (5 bases). Looked up from germline, CDR1 is GTSNPN and CDR2 is SVGIG (reference sequence). The V end was cut by 3 bases, the J end by 0 bases, with 8 bases between. The CDR3 extends over 13 amino acids. The DNA of the CDR3 is TGTGCCTGGAGCTCAGGGTACCAAGAGACCCAGTACTTC. This translates into CAWSSGYQETQYF.

This clone has just a few counts. This chain joins TRBV30 and TRBJ2-1; possibly TRBD1 for D (6 bases). Per germline, CDR1 GTSNPN and CDR2 SVGIG (reference sequence). The CDR3 sequence is 14 residues long. Trimming cost V 4 bases and J 3 bases, with 13 bases left between them. CDR3 in DNA: TGTGCCTGGACCGAAGGGGGTCTCTACAATGAGCAGTTCTTC. Its translation: CAWTEGGLYNEQFF.

V is TRBV7-8 and J is TRBJ2-3; D might be TRBD2 (6 bases). V shed 5 bases and J shed 3 bases, with 15 bases lying between them. The germline CDR1 and CDR2 sequences are SGHVS and FQNEAQ. The CDR3 length is 15 residues. The CDR3 sequence: CASSPWRERTDTQYF. For the CDR3, the DNA is TGTGCCAGCAGCCCCTGGAGGGAGAGGACAGATACGCAGTATTTT.

The chain combines TRBV30 with TRBJ2-3; 12 bases are a match to TRBD2. The CDR3 sequence is 16 residues long. CDR1 and CDR2 (germline): GTSNPN, SVGIG (reference sequence). V shed 3 bases and J 4 bases; nucleotides not matched to a gene: 8. This chain's CDR3 is CAWRATSGSLPDTQYF. CDR3 nucleotide sequence: TGTGCCTGGAGAGCGACTAGCGGGAGTCTCCCAGATACGCAGTATTTT.

The chain links TRBV9 to TRBJ1-1; possibly TRBD1 for D (6 bases). The V and J ends lost 3 bases and 1 base respectively, with 10 bases between them. Germline V lookup: CDR1 SGDLS, CDR2 YYNGEE. The CDR3 extends over 14 amino acids. CDR3 coding DNA: TGTGCCAGCAGCGCACAGGGCACGAACACTGAAGCTTTCTTT. The encoded protein is CASSAQGTNTEAFF. Together with reference TRBV9 and TRBJ1-1, the CDR3 gives the full variable domain: DSGVTQTPKHLITATGQRVTLRCSPRSGDLSVYWYQQSLDQGLQFLIQYYNGEERAKGNILERFSAQQFPDLHSELNLSSLELGDSALYFCASSAQGTNTEAFFGQGTRLTVV.

The genes are TRBV4-1 and TRBJ2-1, with D perhaps matching TRBD2 (5 bases). V gave up 0 bases and J gave up 3 bases, with 15 bases separating them. The CDR3 length is 17 residues. Germline CDR1 reads MGHRA; CDR2 reads YSYEKL. The CDR3 protein is CASSQDRAVSLYNEQFF. The CDR3 coding sequence is TGCGCCAGCAGCCAAGATAGAGCGGTATCCCTCTACAATGAGCAGTTCTTC.

The chain recombines TRBV29-1 with TRBJ2-5; no definite D call. CDR1 is SQVTM, CDR2 ANQGSEA, per germline. The CDR3 is 11 residues long. CDR3 sequence reads: CTTGGRETQYF. The CDR3 nucleotides are TGCACCACGGGTGGACGAGAGACCCAGTACTTC.

This clone was detected a few times. V is TRBV7-2 and J is TRBJ2-1; 9 nucleotides match TRBD2. After removal of 2 bases from V and 5 bases from J, the junction contained 7 bases not matched to a gene. CDR1 is SGHTA, CDR2 FQGNSA, per germline. This CDR3 comprises 16 residues. The CDR3 region has the DNA TGTGCCAGCAGCTTAATGAGCGGGAGGTTCAACAATGAGCAGTTCTTC. This encodes CASSLMSGRFNNEQFF.

The sample holds a few counts of this clone. Other DNA sequences in the same sample also yield this CDR3. This chain joins TRBV29-1 and TRBJ2-3; D is ambiguous. Trimming shortened V by 6 bases and J by 3 bases, and 10 bases separated the two germline ends. Germline V gene data show CDR1 as SQVTM and CDR2 as ANQGSEA. This CDR3 is 12 amino acids long. The CDR3 is CSVVSGTDTQYF. The CDR3 DNA is TGCAGCGTGGTGAGTGGGACAGATACGCAGTATTTT.

This clone was counted only a few times. The CDR3 bases are TGTGCCAGCAGCTCGTATAGCGGGCTCTCCTACAATGAGCAGTTCTTC. This gives the protein CASSSYSGLSYNEQFF. The V call is TRBV9, the J call TRBJ2-1; the match to TRBD2 covers 7 bases. The trim removed 4 bases at V and 0 bases at J, leaving 7 bases unmatched. Looked up from germline, CDR1 is SGDLS and CDR2 is YYNGEE. The length of the CDR3 is 16 residues.

The chain couples TRBV5-1 to TRBJ1-1; maybe TRBD1 (5 bases). Germline CDR1 is SGHRS and CDR2 is YFSETQ. Deletions cut 4 bases from V and 6 bases from J, with 10 bases between. This CDR3 is built from 12 residues. CDR3 protein: CASSIGEAEAFF. Here the CDR3 DNA reads TGCGCCAGCAGCATAGGGGAGGCTGAAGCTTTCTTT.

Only a few counts were recorded for this clone. V and J are TRBV30 and TRBJ1-5, with D unresolved. The CDR3 is 14 amino acids. The ends were cut back, 3 bases at V and 1 base at J, with 10 bases in the middle. From germline, CDR1 is GTSNPN and CDR2 SVGIG (reference sequence). CDR3 coding DNA: TGTGCCTGGAGCGGGGTGAGAAGCAATCAGCCCCAGCATTTT. This encodes CAWSGVRSNQPQHF.

This clone has only a few counts. This chain links TRBV30 with TRBJ2-3; a possible D gene is TRBD2 (6 bases). The CDR3 consists of 14 residues. Germline V gene sequence: CDR1 GTSNPN, CDR2 SVGIG (reference sequence). Trimming removed 1 base at V and 5 bases at J, with 13 bases between. The CDR3 sequence: CAWSEGGVRDTQYF. The CDR3 DNA is TGTGCCTGGAGTGAAGGAGGGGTCCGAGATACGCAGTATTTT.